The 9 T cell receptor beta chains in this list originate from one sample, sequenced in a study of blood T cells in healthy people across ages. A sample-barcoded 5' primer and a J-beta primer mix were used in a second PCR of about 7 to 11 cycles. MiXCR was run by TCRdb on the 5' RACE reads, yielding one entry per CDR3 protein. The sample records around 780,000 distinct CDR3 sequences, roughly 25% being singletons. These data are also associated with another study on T cells of mothers and their children.

Sequencing was done on a sample of blood. These TCRs come from a boy between 10 and 17 years old in good health.

The chain is built from TRBV29-1 and TRBJ2-5; D is possibly TRBD1 (5 bases). Trimming pared 7 bases from V and 2 bases from J, leaving 11 bases between. CDR3 length equals 12 residues. Germline V CDR1 and CDR2: SQVTM, ANQGSEA. The CDR3 is CSEGERQETQYF. CDR3 sequence (DNA): TGCAGCGAAGGGGAAAGGCAAGAGACCCAGTACTTC.

This sequence joins TRBV27 and TRBJ2-1; 8 bases map to TRBD1. Germline values: CDR1 MNHEY, CDR2 SMNVEV (reference sequence). Trimming at V came to 7 bases and at J to 6 bases, leaving 11 bases not matched to a gene. The CDR3 spans 15 residues. CDR3 in DNA: TGTGCCAGCAATTATCTAATGGACAGGGCCAATGAGCAGTTCTTC. This codes for CASNYLMDRANEQFF.

This clonotype was observed a handful of times. V is TRBV10-3 and J is TRBJ2-1; 12 bases agree with TRBD1. The CDR3 has 14 amino acids. V trimming: 8 bases; J trimming: 7 bases; junction bases outside the gene matches: 6. Germline V lookup: CDR1 ENHRY, CDR2 SYGVKD. This CDR3 reads CAIPGQGAKNEQFF. In DNA form, the CDR3 reads TGTGCCATCCCGGGACAGGGGGCAAAAAATGAGCAGTTCTTC.

The rearrangement uses TRBV7-9 and TRBJ2-2; 10 bases fit TRBD2. The V segment lost 8 bases and the J segment 7 bases; nucleotides outside the gene matches: 19. The CDR3 runs to 18 residues. Germline-derived CDR1 and CDR2 are SEHNR and FQNEAQ (reference sequence). CDR3 DNA: TGTGCCAGCTACAATCCGAGGCTAGCGGGGGACGTTGGCGGGGAGCTGTTTTTT. Translated, it gives CASYNPRLAGDVGGELFF.

This clonotype was found once. It may be a read error: a sequence one base away is much more abundant. Given the absence of the conserved phenylalanine or tryptophan at the CDR3 end, a read error is likely. The J gene is TRBJ2-3, the V gene TRBV12-3 or TRBV12-4; possibly TRBD2 for D (6 bases). CDR3 length: 15 amino acids. V was pared by 4 bases and J by 2 bases, with 13 bases between. The CDR3 region has the DNA TGTGCCAGCAGTTCCGGGACTCTACTCACAGATACGCAGTATTCT. Amino acids: CASSSGTLLTDTQYS.

V usage is TRBV9 and J usage is TRBJ2-1; D is possibly TRBD2 (5 bases). Looked up from germline, CDR1 is SGDLS and CDR2 is YYNGEE. V lost 0 bases to trimming and J lost 14 bases, with 6 bases between them. The CDR3 has 10 residues. The CDR3 DNA is TGTGCCAGCAGCGTAGCCGGGAAGTTCTTC. Protein product: CASSVAGKFF.

This clonotype was counted a few times. The chain links TRBV9 to TRBJ2-7; 10 bases fit TRBD1. CDR1 is SGDLS and CDR2 is YYNGEE in the germline V gene. The junction had 8 bases not matched to a gene; V was cut back by 3 bases and J by 5 bases. The CDR3 contains 15 residues. The CDR3 DNA reads as TGTGCCAGCAGCGGAGGGGGACAGGGGTGGCACGAGCAGTACTTC. Protein sequence: CASSGGGQGWHEQYF.

The CDR3 sequence: CASSHLPGRLLSGANVLTF. The CDR3 DNA reads as TGTGCCAGCAGTCATCTCCCGGGACGGTTGCTCTCTGGGGCCAACGTCCTGACTTTC. The chain employs TRBV27 and TRBJ2-6; D might be TRBD1 or TRBD2, each matching 5 bases. Between the trimmed V and J ends, which lost 5 bases and 0 bases, there was a span of 20 bases. The germline V gene encodes CDR1 MNHEY and CDR2 SMNVEV (reference sequence). The CDR3 has 19 amino acids.

This sequence joins TRBV2 and TRBJ1-5, with D tentatively TRBD1 (6 bases). Deletions cut 7 bases from V and 7 bases from J, with 17 bases between. From germline, CDR1 is SNHLY and CDR2 FYNNEI. The CDR3 consists of 14 residues. The CDR3, as DNA: TGTGCCAGCAATCTTTCACAGGGACGACAGCCCCAGCATTTT. Translating it yields CASNLSQGRQPQHF.